These 3 T cell receptor beta chains originate from one sample sequenced in a study of T cell repertoires in cytomegalovirus infection. TCRdb called the reads again in MiXCR, with one record for every CDR3 protein. The table lists 130,000 or so distinct CDR3 sequences, about 6.3% of them singletons. Sequenced input: PBMCs. These receptors were collected from a human donor in good health (CMV status not recorded). Some clones in this sample may be carry-over from other donors' samples.

In DNA form, the CDR3 reads TGCGCCAGCAGTGAGTCGAGGGTGGCAGCTTTCTTT. It translates to CASSESRVAAFF. This sequence joins TRBV10-2 and TRBJ1-1; no clear D. This CDR3 is built from 12 residues. Germline CDR1 WSHSY, CDR2 SAAADI. The V and J ends lost 0 bases and 10 bases respectively, with 9 bases between them.

V and J are TRBV19 and TRBJ1-2; the match to TRBD1 covers 7 bases. V was clipped by 6 bases and J by 8 bases; unmatched bases: 9. Germline lookup yields CDR1 LNHDA and CDR2 SQIVND (reference sequence). The length of the CDR3 is 13 residues. Here the CDR3 reads CASRIGQVGGYTF. CDR3 nucleotide sequence: TGTGCCAGTAGAATCGGACAGGTTGGCGGCTACACCTTC.

This clonotype was seen ten or more times. This rearrangement joins TRBV7-2 to TRBJ1-6; no clear D gene. The germline V and J ends were trimmed by 2 bases and 6 bases, with 11 bases remaining between them. Germline V gene lookup returns CDR1 SGHTA and CDR2 FQGNSA. The CDR3 is made up of 15 amino acids. The CDR3 sequence: CASSLIVRANSPLHF. CDR3 in DNA: TGTGCCAGCAGCTTAATCGTACGGGCTAATTCACCCCTCCACTTT.